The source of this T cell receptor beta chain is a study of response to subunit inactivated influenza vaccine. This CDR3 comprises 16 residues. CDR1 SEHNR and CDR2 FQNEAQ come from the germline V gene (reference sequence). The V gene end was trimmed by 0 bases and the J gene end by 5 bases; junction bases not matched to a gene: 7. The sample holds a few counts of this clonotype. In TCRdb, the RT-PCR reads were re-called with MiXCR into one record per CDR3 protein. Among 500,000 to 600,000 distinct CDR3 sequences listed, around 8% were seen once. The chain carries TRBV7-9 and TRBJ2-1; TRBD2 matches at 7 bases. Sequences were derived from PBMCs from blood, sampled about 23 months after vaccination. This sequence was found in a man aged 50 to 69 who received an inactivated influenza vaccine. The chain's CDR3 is CASSLARASGNNEQFF. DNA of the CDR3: TGTGCCAGCAGCTTAGCGCGGGCTAGCGGAAACAATGAGCAGTTCTTC.